A selection of T cell receptor beta chains follows, all from one sample in a study of CD8 T cells in Susac syndrome. TCRdb passed the immunoSEQ multiplex PCR reads through MiXCR, listing each CDR3 protein once. This table holds roughly 150,000 distinct CDR3 sequences, over 85% found once. Sequenced sample: CD4+ T cells from PBMCs. Receptors were obtained from a human donor in good health. CDR3s include the opening cysteine and the closing phenylalanine or tryptophan. Each record gives: V gene, J gene, CDR3 protein.

v_call: TRBV12-3/TRBV12-4; j_call: TRBJ2-3; cdr3_aa: CASSLRSAGDTQYF
v_call: TRBV25-1; j_call: TRBJ1-1; cdr3_aa: CASSRDRGAEAFF
v_call: TRBV12-3/TRBV12-4; j_call: TRBJ1-1; cdr3_aa: CASSPYGFSRGEAFF
v_call: TRBV19; j_call: TRBJ2-5; cdr3_aa: CASSIAGETQYF
v_call: TRBV9; j_call: TRBJ2-3; cdr3_aa: CASSVQGGADTQYF
v_call: TRBV20-1; j_call: TRBJ1-5; cdr3_aa: CSAPRLGTGMWGSNQPQHF
v_call: TRBV15; j_call: TRBJ2-5; cdr3_aa: CATRLGTSWETQYF
v_call: TRBV20-1; j_call: TRBJ2-5; cdr3_aa: CSANGDQETQYF
v_call: TRBV19; j_call: TRBJ2-6; cdr3_aa: CASISSGANVLTF
v_call: TRBV7-2; j_call: TRBJ1-6; cdr3_aa: CASSLGGTYNSPLHF
v_call: TRBV18; j_call: TRBJ2-6; cdr3_aa: CASSPAGPGANVLTF
v_call: TRBV20-1; j_call: TRBJ2-5; cdr3_aa: CSASGGGAGWETQYF
v_call: TRBV18; j_call: TRBJ1-5; cdr3_aa: CASSQGPDQPQHF